This is a list of T cell receptor beta chains from one sample in a study of blood T cells in healthy people across ages. TCRdb analysed the 5' RACE reads with MiXCR anew, one entry per CDR3 protein. Of about 1,500,000 distinct CDR3 sequences detected, roughly 30% appear once; the ten largest clones hold roughly 8.2%. Sequencing was performed on blood. The source of these receptors is a woman younger than 45 in good health. CDR3s include the opening cysteine and the closing phenylalanine or tryptophan. D genes are given only for firm matches. For some rows the clone size is stated as once, few or many, or as a class when expanded; others skip it.

J gene,V gene,clone size,D gene,CDR3 protein,CDR3 DNA
TRBJ2-1,TRBV6-5,.,.,CAAGSGSYNEQFF,TGTGCCGCAGGGAGTGGCTCCTACAATGAGCAGTTCTTC
TRBJ1-4,TRBV12-3/TRBV12-4,few,TRBD1,CASSFSGTGGEKLFF,TGTGCCAGCAGTTTCTCCGGGACAGGGGGAGAAAAACTGTTTTTT
TRBJ1-6,TRBV28,.,.,CASTMGRERNSPLHF,TGTGCCAGCACCATGGGGCGGGAGAGGAATTCACCCCTCCACTTT
TRBJ1-2,TRBV5-1,many,.,CASSLDILYGYTF,TGCGCCAGCAGCTTGGACATTCTCTATGGCTACACCTTC
TRBJ2-5,TRBV9,few,TRBD2,CASSVEGSGGGQETQYF,TGTGCCAGCAGCGTAGAGGGTAGCGGGGGGGGCCAAGAGACCCAGTACTTC
TRBJ2-3,TRBV2,.,.,CATTRGADTQYF,TGTGCCACCACAAGGGGGGCAGATACGCAGTATTTT
TRBJ1-5,TRBV20-1,few,.,CSASPGFNQPQHF,TGCAGTGCTAGTCCGGGGTTTAATCAGCCCCAGCATTTT
TRBJ1-2,TRBV2,.,TRBD1,CASGEYGTGNGYTF,TGTGCCAGCGGGGAGTACGGGACAGGGAATGGCTACACCTTC
TRBJ2-3,TRBV5-1,.,TRBD2,CASSPRTSRTDTQYF,TGCGCCAGCAGCCCAAGGACTAGCCGCACAGATACGCAGTATTTT
TRBJ2-2,TRBV10-2,few,TRBD2,CASSESFSGTGELFF,TGCGCCAGCAGTGAGTCATTTAGCGGGACCGGGGAGCTGTTTTTT
TRBJ2-6,TRBV14,.,.,CASSPLIGSGANVLTF,TGTGCCAGCAGCCCCCTGATCGGGAGTGGGGCCAACGTCCTGACTTTC
TRBJ1-2,TRBV29-1,few,.,CSVEFLGVDWGYTF,TGCAGCGTTGAGTTCCTAGGGGTGGATTGGGGCTACACCTTC
TRBJ1-1,TRBV9,few,.,CASSAEEGGRAEAFF,TGTGCCAGCAGCGCCGAAGAGGGGGGTCGTGCTGAAGCTTTCTTT
TRBJ2-2,TRBV9,many,TRBD1,CASSDIRGWELFF,TGTGCCAGCAGCGACATCAGGGGGTGGGAGCTGTTTTTT
TRBJ1-4,TRBV12-3/TRBV12-4,.,.,CASRPRGVGREKLFF,TGTGCCAGCAGACCAAGGGGGGTTGGTCGTGAAAAACTGTTTTTT
TRBJ2-5,TRBV4-1,.,.,CASSQVRGSYTQYF,TGCGCCAGCAGCCAAGTGAGAGGTTCTTATACCCAGTACTTC
TRBJ2-1,TRBV6-5,many,.,CASSPWDPWSSYNEQFF,TGTGCCAGCAGCCCCTGGGACCCCTGGAGCTCCTACAATGAGCAGTTCTTC
TRBJ2-7,TRBV6-2/TRBV6-3,.,.,CASRYSEAYEQYF,TGTGCCAGCAGGTACTCGGAAGCTTACGAGCAGTACTTC
TRBJ1-4,TRBV25-1,.,.,CASLDRLNEKLFF,TGTGCCAGCCTTGACAGACTTAATGAAAAACTGTTTTTT
TRBJ1-3,TRBV20-1,.,TRBD1,CSARGQGASSGNTIYF,TGCAGTGCCAGGGGACAGGGGGCGTCCTCTGGAAACACCATATATTTT
TRBJ2-5,TRBV20-1,.,.,CSAHGQETQYF,TGCAGTGCTCACGGTCAAGAGACCCAGTACTTC
TRBJ2-1,TRBV4-1,.,.,CASSQVPEGGRNEQFF,TGCGCCAGCAGCCAAGTTCCGGAAGGGGGGCGCAATGAGCAGTTCTTC
TRBJ2-6,TRBV4-2,many,.,CASSQDLTRAYSGANVLTF,TGTGCCAGCAGCCAGGACCTGACTAGGGCCTACTCTGGGGCCAACGTCCTGACTTTC
TRBJ2-1,TRBV4-1,.,TRBD2,CASSRRAPGLAGDEQFF,TGCGCCAGCAGCCGCCGGGCGCCGGGACTAGCGGGAGATGAGCAGTTCTTC
TRBJ2-2,TRBV5-1,.,TRBD2,CASSLGPSGRSTGELFF,TGCGCCAGCAGCTTGGGCCCAAGCGGGAGATCTACCGGGGAGCTGTTTTTT
TRBJ2-2,TRBV20-1,.,TRBD2,CSARDQRGLGELFF,TGCAGTGCTAGAGATCAGCGGGGCTTAGGGGAGCTGTTTTTT
TRBJ1-5,TRBV25-1,few,.,CASSAGPRNQPQHF,TGTGCCAGCAGTGCGGGGCCGAGGAATCAGCCCCAGCATTTT
TRBJ1-1,TRBV6-5,few,.,CASSYIRGDLEAFF,TGTGCCAGCAGTTACATCAGAGGGGACCTTGAAGCTTTCTTT
TRBJ2-1,TRBV5-6,.,.,CASSRLGATDEQFF,TGTGCCAGCAGCCGCTTGGGTGCGACAGATGAGCAGTTCTTC
TRBJ2-4,TRBV25-1,many,TRBD1,CASSELGWTGAKHLAKNIQYF,TGTGCCAGCAGTGAATTGGGATGGACAGGGGCGAAACACCTAGCCAAAAACATTCAGTACTTC
TRBJ2-5,TRBV12-5,.,TRBD2,CASGLAPRGGQETQYF,TGTGCTAGTGGTTTGGCACCGCGGGGGGGGCAAGAGACCCAGTACTTC
TRBJ2-1,TRBV7-9,.,.,CASSLRRGPSSYNEQFF,TGTGCCAGCAGCTTAAGGCGGGGGCCGAGCTCCTACAATGAGCAGTTCTTC
TRBJ2-3,TRBV11-2,many,TRBD2,CASSLAGGPTDTQYF,TGTGCCAGCAGCTTAGCGGGGGGGCCTACAGATACGCAGTATTTT
TRBJ2-1,TRBV11-3,few,TRBD2,CASSSGLARSYNEQFF,TGTGCCAGCAGCTCCGGACTAGCGCGCTCCTACAATGAGCAGTTCTTC
TRBJ2-3,TRBV4-3,many,.,CASSQDRAIDTQYF,TGCGCCAGCAGCCAAGATAGAGCCATTGATACGCAGTATTTT
TRBJ2-1,TRBV9,few,TRBD1,CASSVTGTGRYNEQFF,TGTGCCAGCAGCGTAACCGGGACAGGGCGCTACAATGAGCAGTTCTTC
TRBJ1-4,TRBV21-1,few,.,CASTSDREKLFF,TGTGCCAGCACTTCCGACAGGGAAAAACTGTTTTTT
TRBJ1-2,TRBV12-3/TRBV12-4,many,.,CASSSRGPGPGYTF,TGTGCCAGCAGTTCCAGGGGCCCAGGGCCTGGCTACACCTTC
TRBJ2-1,TRBV7-7,many,.,CASSVNRVGEQFF,TGTGCCAGCAGCGTAAACAGGGTTGGTGAGCAGTTCTTC
TRBJ1-2,TRBV20-1,few,TRBD1,CSARDLRTGGTYGYTF,TGCAGTGCTAGAGATTTGCGGACAGGGGGCACCTATGGCTACACCTTC
TRBJ1-2,TRBV7-2,.,.,CASSFGGGGLYGYTF,TGTGCCAGCAGCTTTGGGGGAGGGGGTCTCTATGGCTACACCTTC